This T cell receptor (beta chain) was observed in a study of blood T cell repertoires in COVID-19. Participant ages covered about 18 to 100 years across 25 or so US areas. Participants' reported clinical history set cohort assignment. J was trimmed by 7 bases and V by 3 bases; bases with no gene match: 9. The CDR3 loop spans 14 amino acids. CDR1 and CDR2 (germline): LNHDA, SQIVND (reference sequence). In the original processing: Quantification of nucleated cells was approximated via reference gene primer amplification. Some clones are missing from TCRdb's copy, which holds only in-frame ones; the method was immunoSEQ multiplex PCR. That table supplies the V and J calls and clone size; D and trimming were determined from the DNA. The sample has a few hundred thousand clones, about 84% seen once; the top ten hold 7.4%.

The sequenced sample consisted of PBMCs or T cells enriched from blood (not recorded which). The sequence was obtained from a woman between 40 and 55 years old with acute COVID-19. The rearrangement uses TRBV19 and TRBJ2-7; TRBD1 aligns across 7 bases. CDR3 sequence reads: CASSIYRGGREQYF. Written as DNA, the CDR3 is TGTGCCAGTAGTATTTACAGGGGTGGCCGGGAGCAGTACTTC.